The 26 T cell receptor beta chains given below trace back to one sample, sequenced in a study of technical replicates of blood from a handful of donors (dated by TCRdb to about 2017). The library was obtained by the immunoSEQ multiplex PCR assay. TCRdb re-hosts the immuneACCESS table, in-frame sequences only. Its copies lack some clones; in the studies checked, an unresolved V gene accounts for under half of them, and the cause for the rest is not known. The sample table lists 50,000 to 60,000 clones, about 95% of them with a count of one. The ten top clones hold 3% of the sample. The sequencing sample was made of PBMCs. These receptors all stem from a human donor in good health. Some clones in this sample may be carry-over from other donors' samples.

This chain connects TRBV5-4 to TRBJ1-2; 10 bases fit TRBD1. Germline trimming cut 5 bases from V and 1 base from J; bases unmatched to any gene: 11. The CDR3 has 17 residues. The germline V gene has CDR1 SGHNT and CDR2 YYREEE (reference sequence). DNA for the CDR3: TGTGCCAGCAGTAACACGGGACAGGGGCCGTTTAACTATGGCTACACCTTC. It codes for CASSNTGQGPFNYGYTF.

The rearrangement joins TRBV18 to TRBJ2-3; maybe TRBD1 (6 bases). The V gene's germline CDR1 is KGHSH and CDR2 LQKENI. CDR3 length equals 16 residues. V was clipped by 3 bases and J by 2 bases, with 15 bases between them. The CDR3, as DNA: TGTGCCAGCTCACCCCGAGACAGGACCTTCACAGATACGCAGTATTTT. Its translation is CASSPRDRTFTDTQYF.

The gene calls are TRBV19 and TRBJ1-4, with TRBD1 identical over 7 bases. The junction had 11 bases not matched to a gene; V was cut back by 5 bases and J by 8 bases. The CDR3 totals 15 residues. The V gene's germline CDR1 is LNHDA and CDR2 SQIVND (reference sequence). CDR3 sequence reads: CASSPQTGRMEKLFF. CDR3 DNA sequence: TGTGCCAGTAGTCCTCAGACAGGGAGAATGGAAAAACTGTTTTTT.

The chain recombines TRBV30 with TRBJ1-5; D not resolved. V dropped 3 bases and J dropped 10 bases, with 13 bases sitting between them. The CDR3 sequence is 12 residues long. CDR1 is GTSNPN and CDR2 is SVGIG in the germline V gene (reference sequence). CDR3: CAWSDGSGPQHF. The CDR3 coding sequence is TGTGCCTGGAGCGACGGGTCTGGACCCCAGCATTTT.

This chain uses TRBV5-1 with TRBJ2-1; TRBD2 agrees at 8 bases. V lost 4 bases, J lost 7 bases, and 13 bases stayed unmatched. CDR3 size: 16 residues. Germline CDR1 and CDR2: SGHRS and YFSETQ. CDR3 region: CASSAQRGLPSNEQFF. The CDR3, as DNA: TGCGCCAGCAGCGCCCAGCGGGGGCTCCCCTCGAATGAGCAGTTCTTC.

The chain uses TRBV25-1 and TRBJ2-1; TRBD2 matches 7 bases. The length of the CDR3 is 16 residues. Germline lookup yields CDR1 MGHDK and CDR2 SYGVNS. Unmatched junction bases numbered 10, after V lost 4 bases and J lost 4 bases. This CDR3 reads CASSGGGSGSYNEQFF. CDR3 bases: TGTGCCAGCAGTGGGGGGGGTAGCGGTTCATACAATGAGCAGTTCTTC.

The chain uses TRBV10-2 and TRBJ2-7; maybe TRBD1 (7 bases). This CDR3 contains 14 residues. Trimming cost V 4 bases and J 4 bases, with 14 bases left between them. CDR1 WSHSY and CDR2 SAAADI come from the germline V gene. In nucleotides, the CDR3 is TGCGCCAGCAGTGTTTTGGAGGGGGCGTACGAGCAGTACTTC. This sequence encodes CASSVLEGAYEQYF.

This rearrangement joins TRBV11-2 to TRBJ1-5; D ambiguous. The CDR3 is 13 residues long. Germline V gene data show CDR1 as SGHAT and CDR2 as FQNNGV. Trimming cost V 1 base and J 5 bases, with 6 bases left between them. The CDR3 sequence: CASSLGVDQPQHF. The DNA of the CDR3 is TGTGCCAGCAGCTTAGGAGTTGATCAGCCCCAGCATTTT.

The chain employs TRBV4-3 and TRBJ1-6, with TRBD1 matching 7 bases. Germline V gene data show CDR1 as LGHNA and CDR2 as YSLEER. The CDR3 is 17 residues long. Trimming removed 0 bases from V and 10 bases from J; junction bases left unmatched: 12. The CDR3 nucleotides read TGCGCCAGCAGCCAAGATCTCTGGGACAGCTATGAGTCACCCCTCCACTTT. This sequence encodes CASSQDLWDSYESPLHF.

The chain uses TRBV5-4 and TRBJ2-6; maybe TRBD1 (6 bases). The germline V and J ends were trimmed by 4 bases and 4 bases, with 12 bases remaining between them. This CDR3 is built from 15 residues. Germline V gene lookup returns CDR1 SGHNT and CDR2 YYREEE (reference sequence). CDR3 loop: CASSVNRAGANVLTF. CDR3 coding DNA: TGTGCCAGCAGCGTAAACAGGGCCGGGGCCAACGTCCTGACTTTC.

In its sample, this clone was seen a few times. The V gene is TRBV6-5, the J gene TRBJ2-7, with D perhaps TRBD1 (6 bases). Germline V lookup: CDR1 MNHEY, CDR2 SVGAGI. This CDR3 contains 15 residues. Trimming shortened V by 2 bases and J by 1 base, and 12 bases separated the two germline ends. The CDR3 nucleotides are TGTGCCAGCAGTTACGGGGGCTCAACTTCCTACGAGCAGTACTTC. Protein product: CASSYGGSTSYEQYF.

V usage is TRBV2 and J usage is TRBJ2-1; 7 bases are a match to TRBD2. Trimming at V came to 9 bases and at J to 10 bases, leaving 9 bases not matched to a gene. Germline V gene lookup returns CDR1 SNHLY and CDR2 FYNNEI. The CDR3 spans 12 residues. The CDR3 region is CARETSFGEQFF. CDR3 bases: TGTGCCAGGGAGACTAGCTTTGGGGAGCAGTTCTTC.

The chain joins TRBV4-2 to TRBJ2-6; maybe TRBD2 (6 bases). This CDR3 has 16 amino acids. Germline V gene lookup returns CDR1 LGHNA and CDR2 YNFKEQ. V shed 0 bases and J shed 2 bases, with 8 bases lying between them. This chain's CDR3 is CASSQEAGTGANVLTF. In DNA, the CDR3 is TGTGCCAGCAGCCAAGAAGCGGGTACTGGGGCCAACGTCCTGACTTTC.

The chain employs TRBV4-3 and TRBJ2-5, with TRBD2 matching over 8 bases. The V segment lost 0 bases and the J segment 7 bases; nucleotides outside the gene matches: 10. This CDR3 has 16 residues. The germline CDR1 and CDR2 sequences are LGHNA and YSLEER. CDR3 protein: CASSQELAGGWGTQYF. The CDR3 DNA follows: TGCGCCAGCAGCCAAGAACTGGCGGGGGGCTGGGGGACCCAGTACTTC.

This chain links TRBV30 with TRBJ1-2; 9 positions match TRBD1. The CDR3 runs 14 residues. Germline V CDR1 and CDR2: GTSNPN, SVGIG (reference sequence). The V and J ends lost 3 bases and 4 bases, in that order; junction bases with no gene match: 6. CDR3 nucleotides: TGTGCCTGGAGAGTGGACAGGGGCGTCTATGGCTACACCTTC. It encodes CAWRVDRGVYGYTF.

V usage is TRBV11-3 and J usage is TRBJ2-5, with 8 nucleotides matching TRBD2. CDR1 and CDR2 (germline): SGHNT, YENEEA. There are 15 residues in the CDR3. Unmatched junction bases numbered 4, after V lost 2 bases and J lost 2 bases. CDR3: CASSLTSGSQETQYF. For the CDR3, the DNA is TGTGCCAGCAGCTTAACTAGCGGCTCTCAAGAGACCCAGTACTTC.

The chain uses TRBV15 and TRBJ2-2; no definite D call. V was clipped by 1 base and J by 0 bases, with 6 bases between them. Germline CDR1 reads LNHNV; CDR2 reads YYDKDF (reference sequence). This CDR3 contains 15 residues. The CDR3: CATSRVAANTGELFF. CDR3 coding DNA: TGTGCCACCAGCAGAGTCGCGGCGAACACCGGGGAGCTGTTTTTT.

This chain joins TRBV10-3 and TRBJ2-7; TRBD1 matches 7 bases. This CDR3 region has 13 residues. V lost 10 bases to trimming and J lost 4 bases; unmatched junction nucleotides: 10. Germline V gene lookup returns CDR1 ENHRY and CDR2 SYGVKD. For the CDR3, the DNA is TGTGCCACCAGACAGGGCCAAGGGTACGAGCAGTACTTC. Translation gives CATRQGQGYEQYF.

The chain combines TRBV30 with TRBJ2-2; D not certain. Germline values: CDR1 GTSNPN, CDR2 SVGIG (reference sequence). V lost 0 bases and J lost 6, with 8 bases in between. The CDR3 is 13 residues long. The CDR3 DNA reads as TGTGCCTGGAGTGTACCAGGTTCCGGGGAGCTGTTTTTT. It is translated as CAWSVPGSGELFF.

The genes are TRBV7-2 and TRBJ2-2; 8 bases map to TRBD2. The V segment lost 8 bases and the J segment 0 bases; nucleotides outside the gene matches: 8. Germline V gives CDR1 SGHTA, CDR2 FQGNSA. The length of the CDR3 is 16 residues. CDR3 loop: CASFSSGGANTGELFF. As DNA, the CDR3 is TGTGCCAGCTTTAGCAGCGGGGGCGCGAACACCGGGGAGCTGTTTTTT.

In DNA form, the CDR3 reads TGTGCCAGCAGCTTAAGACGGGAGGTGGTCGGGGAGCTGTTTTTT. Protein sequence: CASSLRREVVGELFF. V and J are TRBV7-8 and TRBJ2-2; 7 nucleotides match TRBD2. V shed 2 bases and J 7 bases; nucleotides not matched to a gene: 7. CDR1 is SGHVS, CDR2 FQNEAQ, per germline. This CDR3 region has 15 residues.

DNA of the CDR3: TGTGCCAGCACTGACAGGGGGACTAGCCGGAACACCGGGGAGCTGTTTTTT. Translation gives CASTDRGTSRNTGELFF. The chain links TRBV6-1 to TRBJ2-2; D could derive from TRBD1 or TRBD2 (9 bases each). The CDR3 is 17 residues long. From germline, CDR1 is MNHNS and CDR2 SASEGT. Trimming took off 7 bases at V and 1 base at J, with 19 bases between the two ends.

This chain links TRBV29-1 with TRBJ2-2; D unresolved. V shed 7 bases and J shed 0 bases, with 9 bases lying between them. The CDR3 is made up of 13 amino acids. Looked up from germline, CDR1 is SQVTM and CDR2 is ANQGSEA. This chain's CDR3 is CSGVRANTGELFF. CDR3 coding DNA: TGCAGCGGAGTCCGCGCGAACACCGGGGAGCTGTTTTTT.

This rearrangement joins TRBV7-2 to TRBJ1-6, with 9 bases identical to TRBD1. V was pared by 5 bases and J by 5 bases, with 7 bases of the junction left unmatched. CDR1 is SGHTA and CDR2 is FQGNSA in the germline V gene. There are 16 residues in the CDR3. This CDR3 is CASSRTQGANNSPLHF. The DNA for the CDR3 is TGTGCCAGCAGCCGGACACAGGGGGCCAATAATTCACCCCTCCACTTT.

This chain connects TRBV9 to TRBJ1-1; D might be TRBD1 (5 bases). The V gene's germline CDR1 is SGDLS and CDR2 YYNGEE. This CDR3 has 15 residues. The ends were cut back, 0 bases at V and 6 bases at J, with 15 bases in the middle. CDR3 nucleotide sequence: TGTGCCAGCAGCGTAGTGGGGGGAGGAACGCCTGAAGCTTTCTTT. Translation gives CASSVVGGGTPEAFF.

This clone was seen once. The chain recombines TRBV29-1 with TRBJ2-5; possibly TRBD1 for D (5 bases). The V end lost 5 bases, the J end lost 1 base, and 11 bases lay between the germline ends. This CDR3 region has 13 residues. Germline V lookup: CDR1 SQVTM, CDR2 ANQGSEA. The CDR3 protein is CSVQGQLQETQYF. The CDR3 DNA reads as TGCAGCGTTCAGGGCCAGCTCCAAGAGACCCAGTACTTC.